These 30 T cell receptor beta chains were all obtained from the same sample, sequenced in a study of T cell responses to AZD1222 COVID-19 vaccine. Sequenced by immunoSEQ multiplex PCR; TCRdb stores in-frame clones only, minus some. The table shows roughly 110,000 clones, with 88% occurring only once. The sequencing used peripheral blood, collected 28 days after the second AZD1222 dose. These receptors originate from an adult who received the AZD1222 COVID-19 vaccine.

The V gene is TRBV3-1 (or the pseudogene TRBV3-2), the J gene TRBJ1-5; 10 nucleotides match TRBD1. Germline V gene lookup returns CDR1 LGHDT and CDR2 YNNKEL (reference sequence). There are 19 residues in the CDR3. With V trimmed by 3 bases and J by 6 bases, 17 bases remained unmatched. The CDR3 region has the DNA TGTGCCAGCAGCCAGCATCAGACAGGGGGCGCGCGGTGGTGTCAGCCCCAGCATTTT. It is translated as CASSQHQTGGARWCQPQHF.

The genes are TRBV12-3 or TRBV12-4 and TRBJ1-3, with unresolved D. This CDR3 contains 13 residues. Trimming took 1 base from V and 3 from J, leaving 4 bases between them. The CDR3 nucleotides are TGTGCCAGCAGTTTAGAGAGTGGAAACACCATATATTTT. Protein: CASSLESGNTIYF.

The CDR3 is CATSEDRECNQPQHF. In nucleotides, the CDR3 is TGTGCCACCAGTGAAGACAGGGAGTGCAATCAGCCCCAGCATTTT. V is TRBV24-1 and J is TRBJ1-5; 7 bases align to TRBD1. The CDR3 sequence is 15 residues long. The V and J ends lost 4 bases and 2 bases, in that order; junction bases with no gene match: 4. Germline V gene sequence: CDR1 KGHDR, CDR2 SFDVKD.

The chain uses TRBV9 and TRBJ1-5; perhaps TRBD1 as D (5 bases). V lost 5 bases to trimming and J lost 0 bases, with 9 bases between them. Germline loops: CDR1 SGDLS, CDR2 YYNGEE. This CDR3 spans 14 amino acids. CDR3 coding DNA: TGTGCCAGCAGTGCCGGGGCTAGCAATCAGCCCCAGCATTTT. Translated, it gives CASSAGASNQPQHF.

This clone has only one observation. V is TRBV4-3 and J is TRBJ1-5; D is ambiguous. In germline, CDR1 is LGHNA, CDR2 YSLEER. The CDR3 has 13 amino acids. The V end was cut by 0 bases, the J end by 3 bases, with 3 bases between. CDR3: CASSQDHNQPQHF. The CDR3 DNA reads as TGCGCCAGCAGCCAAGATCACAATCAGCCCCAGCATTTT.

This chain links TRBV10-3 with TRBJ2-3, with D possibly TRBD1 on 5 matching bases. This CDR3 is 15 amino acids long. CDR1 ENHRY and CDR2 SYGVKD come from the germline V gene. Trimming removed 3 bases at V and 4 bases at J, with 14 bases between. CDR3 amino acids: CAISEGQGRADTQYF. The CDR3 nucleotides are TGTGCCATCAGTGAAGGGCAGGGTAGGGCAGATACGCAGTATTTT.

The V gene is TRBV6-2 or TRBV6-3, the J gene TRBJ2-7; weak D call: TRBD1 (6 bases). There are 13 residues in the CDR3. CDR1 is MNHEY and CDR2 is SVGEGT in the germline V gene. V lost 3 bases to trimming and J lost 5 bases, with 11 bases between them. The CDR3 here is CASSYKGVHEQYF. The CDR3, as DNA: TGTGCCAGCAGTTATAAGGGGGTCCACGAGCAGTACTTC.

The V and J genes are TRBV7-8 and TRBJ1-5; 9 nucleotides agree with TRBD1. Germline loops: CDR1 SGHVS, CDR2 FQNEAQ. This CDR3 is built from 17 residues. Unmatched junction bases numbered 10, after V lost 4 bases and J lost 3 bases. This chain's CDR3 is CASSSRPRDRVNQPQHF. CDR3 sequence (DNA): TGTGCCAGCAGCTCACGCCCGAGGGACAGGGTCAATCAGCCCCAGCATTTT. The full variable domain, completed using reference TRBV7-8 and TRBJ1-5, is GAGVSQSPRYKVAKRGQDVALRCDPISGHVSLFWYQQALGQGPEFLTYFQNEAQLDKSGLPSDRFFAERPEGSVSTLKIQRTQQEDSAVYLCASSSRPRDRVNQPQHFGDGTRLSIL.

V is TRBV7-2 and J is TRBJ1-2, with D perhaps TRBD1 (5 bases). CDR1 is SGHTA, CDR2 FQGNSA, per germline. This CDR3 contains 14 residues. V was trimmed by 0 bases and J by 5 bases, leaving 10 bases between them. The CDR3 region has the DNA TGTGCCAGCAGCTTAGCCGGGACTGGGTATGGCTACACCTTC. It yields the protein CASSLAGTGYGYTF.

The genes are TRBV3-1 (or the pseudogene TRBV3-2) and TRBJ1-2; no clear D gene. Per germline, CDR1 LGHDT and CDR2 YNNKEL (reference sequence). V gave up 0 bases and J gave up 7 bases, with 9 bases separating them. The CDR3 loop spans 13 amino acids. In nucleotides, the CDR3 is TGTGCCAGCAGCCAAGATGAGCGGGTTGGCTACACCTTC. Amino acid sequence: CASSQDERVGYTF.

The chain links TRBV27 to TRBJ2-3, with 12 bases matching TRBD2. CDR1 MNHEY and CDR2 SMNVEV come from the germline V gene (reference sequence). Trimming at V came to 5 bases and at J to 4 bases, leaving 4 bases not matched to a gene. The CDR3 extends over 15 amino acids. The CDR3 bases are TGTGCCAGCAGTGCTAGCGGGGGGGCTGCAGATACGCAGTATTTT. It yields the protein CASSASGGAADTQYF.

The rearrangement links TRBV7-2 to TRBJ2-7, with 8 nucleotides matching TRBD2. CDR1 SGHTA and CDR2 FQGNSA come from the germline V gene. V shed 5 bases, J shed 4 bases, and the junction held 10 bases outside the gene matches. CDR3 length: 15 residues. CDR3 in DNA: TGTGCCAGCAGCAAGACTAGCGCCCAAGGGTACGAGCAGTACTTC. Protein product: CASSKTSAQGYEQYF.

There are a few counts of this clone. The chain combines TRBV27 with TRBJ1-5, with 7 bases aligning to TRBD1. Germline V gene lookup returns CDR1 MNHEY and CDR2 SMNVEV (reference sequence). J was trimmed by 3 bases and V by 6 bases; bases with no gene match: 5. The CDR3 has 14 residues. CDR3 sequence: CASRDRLSNQPQHF. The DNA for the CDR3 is TGTGCCAGCAGGGACAGGCTGTCCAATCAGCCCCAGCATTTT.

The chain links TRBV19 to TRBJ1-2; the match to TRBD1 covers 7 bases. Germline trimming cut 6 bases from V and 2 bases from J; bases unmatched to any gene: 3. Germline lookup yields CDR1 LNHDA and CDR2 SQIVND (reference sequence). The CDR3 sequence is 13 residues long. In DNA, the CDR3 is TGTGCCAGTAGGATACAGGGGAACTATGGCTACACCTTC. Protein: CASRIQGNYGYTF. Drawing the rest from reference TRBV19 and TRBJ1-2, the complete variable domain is DGGITQSPKYLFRKEGQNVTLSCEQNLNHDAMYWYRQDPGQGLRLIYYSQIVNDFQKGDIAEGYSVSREKKESFPLTVTSAQKNPTAFYLCASRIQGNYGYTFGSGTRLTVV.

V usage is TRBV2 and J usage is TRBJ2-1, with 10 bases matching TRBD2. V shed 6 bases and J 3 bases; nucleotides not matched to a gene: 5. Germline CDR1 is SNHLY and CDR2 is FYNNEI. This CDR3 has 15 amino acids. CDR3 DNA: TGTGCCAGCAGACGTAGCGGGGGGCTCTACAATGAGCAGTTCTTC. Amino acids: CASRRSGGLYNEQFF.

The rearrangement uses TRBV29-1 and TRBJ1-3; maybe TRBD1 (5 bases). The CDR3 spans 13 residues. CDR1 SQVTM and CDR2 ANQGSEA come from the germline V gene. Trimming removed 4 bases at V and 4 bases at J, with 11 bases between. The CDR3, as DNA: TGCAGCGTTGCCCGGGACGGAGGAAACACCATATATTTT. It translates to CSVARDGGNTIYF.

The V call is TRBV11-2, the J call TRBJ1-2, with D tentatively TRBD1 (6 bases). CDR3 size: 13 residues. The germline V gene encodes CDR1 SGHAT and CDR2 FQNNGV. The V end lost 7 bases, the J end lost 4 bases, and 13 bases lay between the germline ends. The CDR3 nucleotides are TGTGCCAGCACCCCGGACAGTAGCTATGGCTACACCTTC. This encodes CASTPDSSYGYTF.

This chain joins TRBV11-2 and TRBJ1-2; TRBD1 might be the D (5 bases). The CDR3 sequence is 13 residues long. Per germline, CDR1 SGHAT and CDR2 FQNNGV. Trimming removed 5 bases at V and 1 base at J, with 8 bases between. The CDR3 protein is CASSRRGNYGYTF. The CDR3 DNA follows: TGTGCCAGCAGCCGAAGGGGTAACTATGGCTACACCTTC.

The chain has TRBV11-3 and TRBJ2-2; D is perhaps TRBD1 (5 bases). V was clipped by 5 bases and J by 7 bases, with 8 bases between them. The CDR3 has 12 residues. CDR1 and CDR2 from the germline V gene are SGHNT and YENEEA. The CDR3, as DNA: TGTGCCAGCAGCGTGACAGTCGGGGAGCTGTTTTTT. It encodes CASSVTVGELFF.

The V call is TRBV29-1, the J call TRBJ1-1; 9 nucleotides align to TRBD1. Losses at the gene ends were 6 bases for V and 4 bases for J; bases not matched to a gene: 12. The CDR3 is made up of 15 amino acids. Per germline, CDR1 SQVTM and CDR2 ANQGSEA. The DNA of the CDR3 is TGCAGCGTCGAGGGGACAGGGCGACTTGGCACTGAAGCTTTCTTT. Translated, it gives CSVEGTGRLGTEAFF.

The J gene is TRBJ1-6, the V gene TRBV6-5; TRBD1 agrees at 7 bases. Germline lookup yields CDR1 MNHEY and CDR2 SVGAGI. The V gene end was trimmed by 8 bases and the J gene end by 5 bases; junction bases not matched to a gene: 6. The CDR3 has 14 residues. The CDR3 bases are TGTGCCAGCTCCGAGGGGGCGGATAATTCACCCCTCCACTTT. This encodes CASSEGADNSPLHF.

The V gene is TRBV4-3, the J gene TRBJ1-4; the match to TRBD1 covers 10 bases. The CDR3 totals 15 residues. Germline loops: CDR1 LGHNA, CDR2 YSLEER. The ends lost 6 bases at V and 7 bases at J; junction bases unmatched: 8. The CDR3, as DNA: TGCGCCAGCAGGGCCGGGACAGGGGAGAGTGAAAAACTGTTTTTT. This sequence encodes CASRAGTGESEKLFF.

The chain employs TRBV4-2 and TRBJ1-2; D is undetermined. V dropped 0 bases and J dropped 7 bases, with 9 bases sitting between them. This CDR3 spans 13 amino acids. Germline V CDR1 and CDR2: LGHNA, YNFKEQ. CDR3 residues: CASSQDLGFGYTF. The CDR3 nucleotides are TGTGCCAGCAGCCAAGATTTGGGGTTTGGCTACACCTTC.

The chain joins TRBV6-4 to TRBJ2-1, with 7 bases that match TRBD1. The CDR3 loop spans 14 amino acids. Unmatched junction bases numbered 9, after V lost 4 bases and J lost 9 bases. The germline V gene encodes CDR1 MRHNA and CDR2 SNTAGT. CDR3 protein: CASSVEGARPEQFF. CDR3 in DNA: TGTGCCAGCAGTGTAGAGGGGGCCCGACCTGAGCAGTTCTTC.

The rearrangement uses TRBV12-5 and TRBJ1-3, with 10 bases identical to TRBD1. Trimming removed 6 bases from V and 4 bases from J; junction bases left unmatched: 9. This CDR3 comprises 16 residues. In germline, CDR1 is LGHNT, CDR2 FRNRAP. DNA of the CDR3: TGTGCTAGTGGCCCGGGACAGGGGTCGGGAGGAAACACCATATATTTT. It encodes CASGPGQGSGGNTIYF.

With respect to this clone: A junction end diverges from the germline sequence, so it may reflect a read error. The CDR3: CASSDSGREKLFF. CDR3 nucleotides: TGTGCCAGCAGTGACTCGGGTCGGGAAAAACTGTTTTTT. The gene calls are TRBV6-5 and TRBJ1-4; D is unresolved. The CDR3 contains 13 residues. Germline loops: CDR1 MNHEY, CDR2 SVGAGI.

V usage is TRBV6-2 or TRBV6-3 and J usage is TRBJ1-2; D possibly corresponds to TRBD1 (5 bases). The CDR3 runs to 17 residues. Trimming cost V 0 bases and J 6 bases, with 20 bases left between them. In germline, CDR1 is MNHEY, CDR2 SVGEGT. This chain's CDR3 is CASSYSTFRAPGNGYTF. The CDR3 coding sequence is TGTGCCAGCAGTTACTCGACCTTTAGGGCCCCAGGGAATGGCTACACCTTC.

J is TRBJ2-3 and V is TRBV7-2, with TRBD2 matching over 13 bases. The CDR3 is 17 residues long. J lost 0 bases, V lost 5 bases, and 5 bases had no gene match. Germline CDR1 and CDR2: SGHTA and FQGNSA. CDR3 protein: CASSPRTSGSSTDTQYF. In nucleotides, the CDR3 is TGTGCCAGCAGCCCCCGGACTAGCGGGAGTAGCACAGATACGCAGTATTTT.

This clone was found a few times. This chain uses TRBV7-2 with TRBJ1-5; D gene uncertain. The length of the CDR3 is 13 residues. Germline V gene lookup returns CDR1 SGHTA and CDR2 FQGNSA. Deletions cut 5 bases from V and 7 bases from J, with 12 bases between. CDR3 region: CASSTSFGQPQHF. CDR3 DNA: TGTGCCAGCAGCACCAGTTTTGGGCAGCCCCAGCATTTT.

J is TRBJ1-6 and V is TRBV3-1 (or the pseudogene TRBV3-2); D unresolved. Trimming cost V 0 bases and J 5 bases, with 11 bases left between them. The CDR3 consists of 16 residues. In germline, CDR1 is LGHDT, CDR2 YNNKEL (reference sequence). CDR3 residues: CASSQDRRNHNSPLHF. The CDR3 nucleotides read TGTGCCAGCAGCCAAGATAGACGGAACCATAATTCACCCCTCCACTTT.